This T cell receptor beta chain was documented in a study of control samples from healthy donors and cancer patients (dated by TCRdb to 2019 to 2021). The library relied on the immunoSEQ multiplex PCR assay. The clones in this table, taken by TCRdb from immuneACCESS, are in-frame only. Not every clone is retained; where verified, under half of the shortfall comes from an unresolved V gene, and the cause of the rest is unknown. This sample gives about 140,000 clones in total; roughly 92% of them show up just once. The leading ten clones occupy under 15% of the sample. In the case of this clone: The specificity of this receptor is unknown. Base qualities are not at hand, and no much larger clone is one base apart.

The sequenced sample was blood. The clonotype originates from a man in his forties in good health.

In nucleotide form, the sequence is TGTGCCAGCAGTCCATGGGACAGGGCGAACACTGAAGCTTTCTTT. Translated, this is CASSPWDRANTEAFF. Recombination joined TRBV27 with TRBJ1-1; the central 9 bases match TRBD1. The CDR3 runs 15 amino acids, cysteine and phenylalanine included. Kept here is only the CDR3 DNA, which spans 45 bases and is read in frame from base 1. For CDR1 and CDR2, the germline V gene (reference sequence) lists MNHEY and SMNVEV. The V end gives up 5 bases and the J end 1 base, leaving 5 bases in the junction not matched to a gene.